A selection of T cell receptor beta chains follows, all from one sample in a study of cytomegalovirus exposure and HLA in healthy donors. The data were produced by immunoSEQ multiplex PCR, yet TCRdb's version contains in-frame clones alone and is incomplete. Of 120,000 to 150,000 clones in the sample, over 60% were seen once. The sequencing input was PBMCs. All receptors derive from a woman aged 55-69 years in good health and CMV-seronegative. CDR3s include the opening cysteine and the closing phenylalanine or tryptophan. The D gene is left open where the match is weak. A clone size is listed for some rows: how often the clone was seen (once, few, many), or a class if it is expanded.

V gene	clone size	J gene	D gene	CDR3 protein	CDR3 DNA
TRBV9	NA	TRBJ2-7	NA	CASSVGTGVADEQYF	TGTGCCAGCAGCGTAGGTACGGGGGTCGCTGACGAGCAGTACTTC
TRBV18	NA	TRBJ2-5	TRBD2	CASSALAGGKETQYF	TGTGCCAGCTCAGCTTTGGCGGGGGGAAAAGAGACCCAGTACTTC
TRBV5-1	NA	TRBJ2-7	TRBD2	CASRLAGTPNEEQYF	TGCGCCAGCAGACTAGCGGGGACCCCGAACGAGGAGCAGTACTTC
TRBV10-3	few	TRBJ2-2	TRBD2	CAIKPGLVGTGELFF	TGTGCCATCAAACCGGGACTAGTAGGTACCGGGGAGCTGTTTTTT
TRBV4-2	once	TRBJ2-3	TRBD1	CASSQPGQGIYTQYF	TGTGCCAGCAGCCAACCGGGACAGGGAATTTATACGCAGTATTTT
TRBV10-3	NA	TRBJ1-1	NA	CAISGWGNTEAFF	TGTGCCATCAGTGGTTGGGGCAACACTGAAGCTTTCTTT
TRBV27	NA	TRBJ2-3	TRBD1	CASRQATGGPTDTQYF	TGTGCCAGCAGGCAAGCCACAGGGGGCCCCACAGATACGCAGTATTTT
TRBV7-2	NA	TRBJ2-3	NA	CASSLRQGPRVTQYF	TGTGCCAGCAGCTTACGTCAGGGCCCCCGGGTAACGCAGTATTTT
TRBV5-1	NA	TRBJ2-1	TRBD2	CASSLFVAGNEQFF	TGCGCCAGCAGCTTGTTTGTAGCGGGGAATGAGCAGTTCTTC
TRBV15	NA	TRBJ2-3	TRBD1	CATSRGGQGRGTDTQYF	TGTGCCACCAGCAGAGGGGGACAGGGGAGAGGCACAGATACGCAGTATTTT
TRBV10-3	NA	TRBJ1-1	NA	CAIKSVDTGAFF	TGTGCCATCAAAAGTGTGGACACTGGAGCTTTCTTT
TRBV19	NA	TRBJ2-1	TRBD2	CASRRIGSGTSGDNEQFF	TGTGCCAGTAGACGAATTGGGAGTGGGACTAGCGGTGACAATGAGCAGTTCTTC
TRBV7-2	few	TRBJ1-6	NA	CASSLSSYNSPLHF	TGTGCCAGCAGCTTGAGCTCCTATAATTCACCCCTCCACTTT
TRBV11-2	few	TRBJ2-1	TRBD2	CASTSPGLAVYNEQFF	TGTGCCAGCACCTCACCCGGACTAGCGGTCTACAATGAGCAGTTCTTC
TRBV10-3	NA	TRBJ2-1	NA	CAIRSGTPFRNEQFF	TGTGCCATCAGGTCCGGGACTCCTTTCCGCAATGAGCAGTTCTTC
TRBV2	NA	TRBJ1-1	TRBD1	CARGGTGLTEAFF	TGTGCCAGAGGGGGCACAGGGCTAACTGAAGCTTTCTTT
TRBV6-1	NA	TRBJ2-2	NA	CASQGGPGELFF	TGTGCCAGCCAAGGGGGTCCCGGGGAGCTGTTTTTT
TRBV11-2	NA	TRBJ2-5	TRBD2	CASSAGLAGVWETQYF	TGTGCCAGCAGCGCGGGACTAGCGGGAGTATGGGAGACCCAGTACTTC
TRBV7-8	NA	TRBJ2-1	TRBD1	CASSNPGRQGSSYNEQFF	TGTGCCAGCAGCAACCCTGGTCGACAGGGTAGCTCCTACAATGAGCAGTTCTTC
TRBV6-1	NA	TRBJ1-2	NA	CASKAAPEGYGGYTF	TGTGCCAGCAAGGCGGCGCCCGAGGGATACGGTGGCTACACCTTC
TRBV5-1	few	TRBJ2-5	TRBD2	CATSPTSVETQYF	TGCGCCACCTCCCCGACTAGCGTGGAGACCCAGTACTTC
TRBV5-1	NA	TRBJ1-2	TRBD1	CASSVQPGQGHGYTF	TGCGCCAGCAGCGTACAACCGGGACAGGGGCATGGCTACACCTTC
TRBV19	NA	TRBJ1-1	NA	CASSIDAGPNTEAFF	TGTGCCAGTAGTATAGATGCAGGGCCGAACACTGAAGCTTTCTTT
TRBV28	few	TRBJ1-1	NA	CASSRPREGNTEAFF	TGTGCCAGCAGTAGGCCCAGGGAGGGGAACACTGAAGCTTTCTTT
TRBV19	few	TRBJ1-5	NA	CASSMVTLGAVSQPQHF	TGTGCCAGTAGTATGGTCACACTGGGGGCGGTAAGTCAGCCCCAGCATTTT
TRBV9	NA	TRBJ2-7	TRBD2	CASSVEGAGGLAYEQYF	TGTGCCAGCAGCGTAGAGGGAGCGGGGGGGCTAGCGTACGAGCAGTACTTC
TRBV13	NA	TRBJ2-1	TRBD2	CASSLRLAGGDEQFF	TGTGCCAGCAGCCTCCGACTAGCGGGGGGCGATGAGCAGTTCTTC
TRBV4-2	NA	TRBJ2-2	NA	CASSQEVRLPSPGELFF	TGTGCCAGCAGCCAAGAAGTGAGACTCCCCTCCCCCGGGGAGCTGTTTTTT
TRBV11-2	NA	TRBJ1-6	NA	CASSLTTVNNSPLHF	TGTGCCAGCAGCTTAACTACCGTAAATAATTCACCCCTCCACTTT
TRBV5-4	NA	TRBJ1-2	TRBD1	CASSVQGAGGYTF	TGTGCCAGCAGCGTACAGGGGGCGGGTGGCTACACCTTC
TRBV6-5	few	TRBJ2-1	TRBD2	CASSYAGGGYEQFF	TGTGCCAGCAGTTACGCGGGGGGCGGGTATGAGCAGTTCTTC
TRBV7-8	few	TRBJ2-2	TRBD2	CASSSYRVASGINTGELFF	TGTGCCAGCAGCTCCTACCGAGTAGCTAGCGGGATTAACACCGGGGAGCTGTTTTTT
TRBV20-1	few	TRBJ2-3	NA	CSINRDTQYF	TGCAGTATTAACAGAGATACGCAGTATTTT
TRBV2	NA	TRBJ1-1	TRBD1	CASRETGGVSTEAFF	TGTGCCAGCAGGGAGACAGGGGGGGTGAGCACTGAAGCTTTCTTT
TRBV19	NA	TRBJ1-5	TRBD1	CASSTGGAEQPQHF	TGTGCCAGTAGTACAGGGGGCGCGGAGCAGCCCCAGCATTTT
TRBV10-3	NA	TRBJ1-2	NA	CAISDNLRGNYGCTF	TGTGCCATCAGTGACAATCTCAGGGGAAACTATGGCTGCACCTTC
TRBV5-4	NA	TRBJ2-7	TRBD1	CASRTDPGQGREQYF	TGTGCCAGCAGGACGGATCCGGGACAGGGTCGCGAGCAGTACTTC
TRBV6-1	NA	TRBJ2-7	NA	CASSAETGYEQYF	TGTGCCAGCAGTGCCGAGACAGGCTACGAGCAGTACTTC
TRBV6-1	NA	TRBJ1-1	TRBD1	CASSWNRGRGTEAFF	TGTGCCAGCAGTTGGAACAGGGGGCGCGGCACTGAAGCTTTCTTT
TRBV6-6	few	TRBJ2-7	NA	CASRAYRDRDEQYF	TGTGCCAGCAGGGCTTACAGGGATAGGGACGAGCAGTACTTC
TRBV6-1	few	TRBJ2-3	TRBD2	CAISLAGGGSDTQYF	TGTGCCATTTCCTTAGCGGGGGGGGGCTCAGATACGCAGTATTTT
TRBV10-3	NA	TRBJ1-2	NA	CAISGGPGDYGYTF	TGTGCCATCAGCGGAGGGCCGGGAGACTATGGCTACACCTTC
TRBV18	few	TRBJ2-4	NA	CASSPPSRVQNIQYF	TGTGCCAGCTCACCACCGTCCAGGGTCCAAAACATTCAGTACTTC
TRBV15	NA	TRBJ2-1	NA	CATSRAPREEQFF	TGTGCCACCAGCAGAGCCCCTAGAGAGGAGCAGTTCTTC
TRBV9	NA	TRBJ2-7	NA	CASSVGLRDSYEQYF	TGTGCCAGCAGCGTAGGCCTCCGGGACTCCTACGAGCAGTACTTC
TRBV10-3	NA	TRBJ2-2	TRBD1	CATRQGSTGELFF	TGTGCCACCCGACAGGGTTCCACCGGGGAGCTGTTTTTT
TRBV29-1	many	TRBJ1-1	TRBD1	CSADRGANTEAFF	TGCAGCGCCGACAGGGGTGCGAACACTGAAGCTTTCTTT
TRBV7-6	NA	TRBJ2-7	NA	CASSLVAGPHEQYF	TGTGCCAGCAGCTTAGTGGCGGGGCCTCATGAGCAGTACTTC
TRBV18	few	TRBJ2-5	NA	CASSEFMETQYF	TGTGCCAGCTCAGAGTTCATGGAGACCCAGTACTTC
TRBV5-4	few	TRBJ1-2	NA	CASSRPTGSYGYTF	TGTGCCAGCAGCCGTCCCACAGGGAGCTATGGCTACACCTTC
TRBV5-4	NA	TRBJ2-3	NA	CASSIYRDTSTDTQYF	TGTGCCAGCAGCATTTACAGGGATACTAGCACAGATACGCAGTATTTT
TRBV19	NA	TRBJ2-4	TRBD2	CASSIWVSGSGYIQYF	TGTGCCAGTAGTATATGGGTGAGCGGGAGCGGGTACATTCAGTACTTC
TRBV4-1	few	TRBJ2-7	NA	CASSPRTRGVEQYF	TGCGCCAGCAGCCCCCGGACCAGGGGGGTCGAGCAGTACTTC
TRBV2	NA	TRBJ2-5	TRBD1	CASRVGGRETQYF	TGTGCCAGCAGGGTAGGGGGCAGGGAGACCCAGTACTTC
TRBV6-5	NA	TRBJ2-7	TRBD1	CASSGMGQMSYEQYF	TGTGCCAGCAGTGGGATGGGACAGATGTCCTACGAGCAGTACTTC